The rows below give T cell receptor beta chains drawn from one sample of a study of CXCR3-negative and CXCR3-positive naive CD8 T cells. Reanalyzing the 5' RACE reads, TCRdb keeps one entry per CDR3 protein, without DNA. The table for this sample gives some 150,000 distinct CDR3 sequences. Material for sequencing was naive CXCR3+ CD8+ T cells from blood. The receptor set was obtained from a human donor in good health. Some clones in this sample may be carry-over from other donors' samples. CDR3s include the opening cysteine and the closing phenylalanine or tryptophan.

v_call,j_call,cdr3_aa
TRBV6-6,TRBJ2-2,CASSYSLAGELFF
TRBV29-1,TRBJ2-3,CSVEDRGLAGVDTQYF
TRBV28,TRBJ2-1,CASSAPGLAFPDF
TRBV2,TRBJ1-3,CASKQVYSGNTIYF
TRBV7-3,TRBJ2-1,CASSSGLVVGNEQFF
TRBV20-1,TRBJ2-7,CSAGTELYEQYF
TRBV29-1,TRBJ2-4,CSVQGGSENIQYF
TRBV20-1,TRBJ2-3,CSARDLLADLDTQYF
TRBV7-9,TRBJ2-1,CASNLATGSGYNEQFF
TRBV7-9,TRBJ2-1,CASLLAGRSSYNEQFF
TRBV20-1,TRBJ1-6,CSASLPLPGRPAGDYNSPLHF
TRBV11-2,TRBJ2-7,CASSFSGGTTYEQYF
TRBV5-1,TRBJ1-1,CASSFEGAEAFF
TRBV3-1,TRBJ2-3,CASSQDRLAGYTQYF
TRBV28,TRBJ2-5,CASSLSEETQYF
TRBV14,TRBJ2-6,CASSPRDRFSGANVLTF
TRBV7-9,TRBJ1-1,CASSSRSGMQGTEAFF
TRBV11-2,TRBJ2-4,CTSSLVLTRRYF
TRBV29-1,TRBJ2-7,CSVGAGIAYEQYF
TRBV27,TRBJ1-2,CASRDPGGGYTF
TRBV7-3,TRBJ2-1,CASSNNEEGGNEQFF
TRBV7-6,TRBJ2-7,CASSLLAGGPSEQYF
TRBV5-1,TRBJ2-7,CASSSPGTSNYEQYF
TRBV5-1,TRBJ2-7,CASSLVQGTSYEQYF
TRBV11-2,TRBJ2-5,CASRLVGRDHQETQYF
TRBV2,TRBJ2-1,CASKTGEVEQFF
TRBV24-1,TRBJ2-1,CATSDNSGDNYNEQFF
TRBV10-2,TRBJ2-1,CASIGGIYNEQFF
TRBV5-1,TRBJ1-1,CASSLEIVGFSTEAFF
TRBV11-1,TRBJ2-7,CASSHTSEQYF
TRBV7-2,TRBJ2-5,CASRGLLQETQYF
TRBV2,TRBJ2-3,CANLEGDLPTDTQYF
TRBV19,TRBJ2-1,CASSIFFLNEQFF
TRBV12-5,TRBJ2-7,CASGLVTVDLNEQYF
TRBV20-1,TRBJ2-1,CSAIAISGGINEQFF
TRBV7-9,TRBJ2-5,CASSLATQGPQETQYF
TRBV5-6,TRBJ2-1,CASSPRTIEQFF
TRBV4-1,TRBJ2-7,CASSQEDRGVYEQYF
TRBV4-3,TRBJ2-7,CASSQDRDSSYEQYF
TRBV11-2,TRBJ2-7,CASSSTGGTIYEQYF
TRBV7-8,TRBJ2-7,CASSLFQGSYEQYF
TRBV15,TRBJ2-7,CATSSSRDSSYEQYF
TRBV7-2,TRBJ2-3,CASRSSGGAADTQYF
TRBV19,TRBJ2-2,CASRPLAPFSGGTNTGELFF
TRBV29-1,TRBJ2-3,CSVDNTPNTQYF
TRBV29-1,TRBJ1-2,CSVGTDVYGYTF
TRBV21-1,TRBJ1-6,CASSMRRGRVDSPLHF
TRBV4-1,TRBJ1-6,CASSQDGRNFNSPLHF
TRBV5-6,TRBJ2-5,CASSIEPSETQYF
TRBV20-1,TRBJ2-3,CSARGRLAGLDTQYF
TRBV20-1,TRBJ2-1,CSARGLAGDYNEQFF
TRBV12-3/TRBV12-4,TRBJ2-5,CASSLLSGGIQETQYF
TRBV15,TRBJ2-2,CATLSPANTGELFF
TRBV19,TRBJ2-7,CASSIVWTGGAEQYF
TRBV27,TRBJ2-7,CASGLITGNREQYF
TRBV7-8,TRBJ2-7,CASSLGQGPREQYF
TRBV28,TRBJ2-1,CASSPGLDYNEQFF
TRBV27,TRBJ2-1,CASSWTRPDNEQFF
TRBV20-1,TRBJ1-5,CSARARRGINQPQHF
TRBV28,TRBJ2-7,CASRYGGFGSYEQYF